The T cell receptor beta chain under discussion was sequenced for a study of blood T cell repertoires in COVID-19. The protocol was immunoSEQ multiplex PCR, while the TCRdb copy is restricted to in-frame clones and leaves out a portion. This sample yields about 140,000 clones, of which approximately 80% are seen a single time; roughly 6.5% belongs to the top ten. The trim removed 6 bases at V and 4 bases at J, leaving 3 bases unmatched. The V gene's germline CDR1 is MNHEY and CDR2 SVGEGT. The CDR3 is 14 residues long. This chain joins TRBV6-2 or TRBV6-3 and TRBJ2-2; TRBD2 aligns across 9 bases. The source material was peripheral blood. This sequence was found in a human donor in a cohort sampled during active COVID-19. CDR3 nucleotides: TGTGCCAGCAGCCCTAGCGGGGCCACCGGGGAGCTGTTTTTT. Amino acid sequence: CASSPSGATGELFF.